These 24 T cell receptor beta chains originate from one sample sequenced in a study of blood T cell repertoires in COVID-19. Some clones are missing from TCRdb's copy, which holds only in-frame ones; the method was immunoSEQ multiplex PCR. Among fewer than 450,000 clones listed, roughly 90% were seen once. Material for sequencing was PBMCs or T cells enriched from blood (not recorded which). Source of these receptors: a woman between 40 and 55 years old with acute COVID-19.

This clone occurred once. The chain joins TRBV7-6 to TRBJ1-2; D is unclear. V was cut by 5 bases and J by 14 bases, with 15 bases left in between. Germline CDR1 reads SGHVS; CDR2 reads FNYEAQ. This CDR3 contains 11 residues. The CDR3 reads CASSPSEDGTF. The DNA of the CDR3 is TGTGCCAGCAGCCCAAGCGAAGACGGGACCTTC.

This sequence joins TRBV4-1 and TRBJ2-5, with no clear D. The CDR3 has 15 amino acids. The germline V gene has CDR1 MGHRA and CDR2 YSYEKL. Between the trimmed V and J ends, which lost 0 bases and 5 bases, there was a span of 13 bases. The CDR3 loop is CASSQDSRRSETQYF. The CDR3 DNA follows: TGCGCCAGCAGCCAAGATTCGAGGCGTTCCGAGACCCAGTACTTC.

V gene TRBV5-1 combines with J gene TRBJ1-1; 7 positions match TRBD1. CDR1 is SGHRS, CDR2 YFSETQ, per germline. V lost 3 bases and J lost 1; bases outside the gene matches: 12. The CDR3 runs to 17 residues. The CDR3 nucleotides read TGCGCCAGCAGCTCCTCCGGGACAGTTAATCCGAACACTGAAGCTTTCTTT. Its translation: CASSSSGTVNPNTEAFF.

V gene TRBV6-5 combines with J gene TRBJ2-3; TRBD2 agrees at 7 bases. Trimming took 6 bases from V and 5 from J; bases not matched to a gene: 11. The CDR3 contains 15 residues. Per the germline V gene, CDR1 is MNHEY and CDR2 is SVGAGI. The CDR3 DNA reads as TGTGCCAGCAGCCTCCTTGGGGGGGGAATAGATACGCAGTATTTT. It codes for CASSLLGGGIDTQYF.

This clone was counted between two and nine times. This chain joins TRBV5-1 and TRBJ1-2, with 10 bases lining up with TRBD1. V dropped 6 bases and J dropped 8; count of bases not matched to a gene: 7. Germline CDR1 reads SGHRS; CDR2 reads YFSETQ. The CDR3 totals 13 residues. The CDR3 DNA reads as TGCGCCAGCAACCGGGACAGGGGAATGGGCTACACCTTC. It encodes CASNRDRGMGYTF.

The chain is built from TRBV19 and TRBJ1-2; 8 positions match TRBD1. The V gene end was trimmed by 5 bases and the J gene end by 12 bases; junction bases not matched to a gene: 14. Per germline, CDR1 LNHDA and CDR2 SQIVND (reference sequence). The CDR3 runs 14 residues. The chain's CDR3 is CASSLSSTGGSNTF. The CDR3 DNA reads TGTGCCAGTAGTCTGTCTTCTACAGGGGGTTCAAACACCTTC.

The chain carries TRBV27 and TRBJ1-3; D gene uncertain. CDR3 length equals 13 residues. Trimming cost V 11 bases and J 4 bases, with 15 bases left between them. Germline V gives CDR1 MNHEY, CDR2 SMNVEV (reference sequence). The CDR3 spells CAVPEGEGNTIYF. In DNA, the CDR3 is TGTGCCGTTCCTGAGGGAGAAGGAAACACCATATATTTT.

The gene calls are TRBV5-1 and TRBJ2-3, with 10 bases lining up with TRBD2. CDR3 length equals 17 residues. V lost 1 base, J lost 3 bases, and 8 bases stayed unmatched. Germline V gives CDR1 SGHRS, CDR2 YFSETQ. CDR3 residues: CASSLSAGGPGTDTQYF. CDR3 DNA sequence: TGCGCCAGCAGCTTGTCAGCGGGGGGGCCCGGGACAGATACGCAGTATTTT.

The chain links TRBV15 to TRBJ1-3; no reliable D call. From germline, CDR1 is LNHNV and CDR2 YYDKDF (reference sequence). Trimming removed 0 bases from V and 4 bases from J, with 10 bases in between. This CDR3 has 15 amino acids. In DNA form, the CDR3 reads TGTGCCACCAGCAGAGATGGGAGGGCAGGAAACACCATATATTTT. Translated: CATSRDGRAGNTIYF.

The CDR3 coding sequence is TGCGCCAGCAGCTTGCCAGGGGTCTCCTACAATGAGCAGTTCTTC. It is translated as CASSLPGVSYNEQFF. The V gene is TRBV5-1, the J gene TRBJ2-1; a weak D match, TRBD1 (6 bases). The CDR3 runs to 15 residues. In germline, CDR1 is SGHRS, CDR2 YFSETQ. Deletions cut 1 base from V and 0 bases from J, with 8 bases between.

This chain connects TRBV3-1 (or the pseudogene TRBV3-2) to TRBJ2-7, with D perhaps matching TRBD2 (5 bases). This CDR3 is 12 amino acids long. Trimming took 1 base from V and 7 from J, leaving 8 bases between them. The germline V gene encodes CDR1 LGHDT and CDR2 YNNKEL (reference sequence). The CDR3 here is CASSQGRSEQYF. The CDR3 coding sequence is TGTGCCAGCAGCCAAGGGAGGAGTGAGCAGTACTTC.

The chain has TRBV19 and TRBJ1-1; D call uncertain. This CDR3 has 16 residues. The germline V and J ends were trimmed by 4 bases and 1 base, with 16 bases remaining between them. Per germline, CDR1 LNHDA and CDR2 SQIVND (reference sequence). This CDR3 reads CASSTPPRAANTEAFF. As DNA, the CDR3 is TGTGCCAGTAGTACCCCGCCGAGGGCGGCGAACACTGAAGCTTTCTTT.

The J gene is TRBJ2-2, the V gene TRBV7-9, with 8 bases lining up with TRBD1. V was clipped by 1 base and J by 0 bases; unmatched bases: 1. CDR1 is SEHNR and CDR2 is FQNEAQ in the germline V gene (reference sequence). This CDR3 comprises 16 residues. CDR3 in DNA: TGTGCCAGCAGCTTAGGGGACAGGACGAACACCGGGGAGCTGTTTTTT. It codes for CASSLGDRTNTGELFF.

The gene calls are TRBV13 and TRBJ1-1; D possibly corresponds to TRBD1 (5 bases). This CDR3 is built from 13 residues. The germline V gene has CDR1 PRHDT and CDR2 FYEKMQ (reference sequence). Trimming left V 4 bases short and J 6 bases short, with 12 bases between. CDR3: CASSSSGFPEAFF. The CDR3 DNA reads TGTGCCAGCAGCTCATCAGGGTTTCCTGAAGCTTTCTTT. Complete variable domain (other parts from reference TRBV13 and TRBJ1-1): AAGVIQSPRHLIKEKRETATLKCYPIPRHDTVYWYQQGPGQDPQFLISFYEKMQSDKGSIPDRFSAQQFSDYHSELNMSSLELGDSALYFCASSSSGFPEAFFGQGTRLTVV.

V is TRBV6-1 and J is TRBJ2-7; D perhaps matches TRBD2 (6 bases). Germline values: CDR1 MNHNS, CDR2 SASEGT. This CDR3 has 16 amino acids. Trimming took 2 bases from V and 0 from J, leaving 14 bases between them. The CDR3 DNA is TGTGCCAGCAGTGAATGGGATAGCGGCTTCTCCTACGAGCAGTACTTC. The encoded protein is CASSEWDSGFSYEQYF.

The chain couples TRBV27 to TRBJ1-1; unclear D gene. V was cut by 2 bases and J by 2 bases, with 6 bases left in between. Germline lookup yields CDR1 MNHEY and CDR2 SMNVEV (reference sequence). The CDR3 is 13 amino acids. In nucleotides, the CDR3 is TGTGCCAGCAGTTTAAACAAAAACACTGAAGCTTTCTTT. Residues: CASSLNKNTEAFF.

The rearrangement joins TRBV5-5 to TRBJ2-7, with 7 bases matching TRBD1. Germline assignment: CDR1 SGHKS and CDR2 YYEKEE (reference sequence). V lost 0 bases to trimming and J lost 4 bases; unmatched junction nucleotides: 10. The CDR3 loop spans 16 amino acids. This CDR3 is CASSLGVGTVAYEQYF. CDR3 bases: TGTGCCAGCAGCTTGGGGGTTGGGACAGTTGCTTACGAGCAGTACTTC.

The genes are TRBV20-1 and TRBJ1-4; TRBD1 matches 7 bases. The V gene's germline CDR1 is DFQATT and CDR2 SNEGSKA (reference sequence). V dropped 3 bases and J dropped 3; count of bases not matched to a gene: 13. The CDR3 contains 17 residues. The CDR3 reads CSASLLRGQDPNEKLFF. In DNA form, the CDR3 reads TGCAGTGCTAGTCTCCTAAGGGGGCAGGATCCTAATGAAAAACTGTTTTTT.

The rearrangement links TRBV7-9 to TRBJ1-1; D unclear. V lost 5 bases to trimming and J lost 10 bases, with 14 bases between them. CDR3 length: 12 amino acids. From germline, CDR1 is SEHNR and CDR2 FQNEAQ (reference sequence). The CDR3 region has the DNA TGTGCCAGCAGCCCCCCCAGAGGCGTAGCTTTCTTT. Translating it yields CASSPPRGVAFF.

V and J are TRBV5-1 and TRBJ2-7; 10 nucleotides agree with TRBD2. V was clipped by 0 bases and J by 4 bases; unmatched bases: 4. Germline V gives CDR1 SGHRS, CDR2 YFSETQ. CDR3 length: 15 residues. The CDR3 nucleotides read TGCGCCAGCAGCTTGGTTACTAGCGGGGTGTACGAGCAGTACTTC. This translates into CASSLVTSGVYEQYF.

J is TRBJ1-5 and V is TRBV4-1; maybe TRBD1 (6 bases). Germline V gives CDR1 MGHRA, CDR2 YSYEKL. V was shortened by 3 bases and J by 5 bases, with 23 bases between the two germline ends. This CDR3 has 18 residues. The CDR3 region is CASSHPPGAAEVDQPQHF. DNA of the CDR3: TGCGCCAGCAGCCATCCCCCAGGGGCAGCCGAGGTCGATCAGCCCCAGCATTTT.

This chain connects TRBV4-2 to TRBJ1-2, with 8 bases identical to TRBD1. The germline CDR1 and CDR2 sequences are LGHNA and YNFKEQ. V gave up 0 bases and J gave up 7 bases; unmatched junction bases: 1. The CDR3 loop spans 13 amino acids. The CDR3 coding sequence is TGTGCCAGCAGCCAAGAGACAGGGGCTGGCTACACCTTC. This sequence encodes CASSQETGAGYTF.

The chain is built from TRBV19 and TRBJ1-4; D not certain. Trimming cost V 6 bases and J 4 bases, with 9 bases left between them. This CDR3 is 13 amino acids long. Germline V CDR1 and CDR2: LNHDA, SQIVND (reference sequence). For the CDR3, the DNA is TGTGCCAGTAGCCAGCGCGTTAATGAAAAACTGTTTTTT. Protein sequence: CASSQRVNEKLFF. Full variable domain (missing parts from reference TRBV19 and TRBJ1-4): DGGITQSPKYLFRKEGQNVTLSCEQNLNHDAMYWYRQDPGQGLRLIYYSQIVNDFQKGDIAEGYSVSREKKESFPLTVTSAQKNPTAFYLCASSQRVNEKLFFGSGTQLSVL.

The V call is TRBV28, the J call TRBJ1-5; 7 nucleotides align to TRBD1. V dropped 10 bases and J dropped 9; count of bases not matched to a gene: 18. Germline-derived CDR1 and CDR2 are MDHEN and SYDVKM. The CDR3 spans 15 residues. CDR3 residues: CATKAGDRAEGPQHF. The CDR3 DNA is TGTGCCACCAAAGCGGGAGACAGGGCCGAGGGGCCCCAGCATTTT.